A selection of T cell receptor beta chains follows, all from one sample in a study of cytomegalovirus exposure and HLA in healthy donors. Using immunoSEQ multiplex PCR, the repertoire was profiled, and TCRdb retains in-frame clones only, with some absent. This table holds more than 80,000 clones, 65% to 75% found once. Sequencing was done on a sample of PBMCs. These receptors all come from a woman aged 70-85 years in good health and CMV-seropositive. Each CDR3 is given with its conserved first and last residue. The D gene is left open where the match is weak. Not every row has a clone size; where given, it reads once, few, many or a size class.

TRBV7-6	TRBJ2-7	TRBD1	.	TGTGCCAGCAGCTTAGCGGACAGGGCGGAGTGGTACTTC	CASSLADRAEWYF
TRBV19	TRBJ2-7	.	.	TGTGCCAGTAGTATCAGGGGACCTACCTACGAGCAGTACTTC	CASSIRGPTYEQYF
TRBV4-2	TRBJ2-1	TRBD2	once	TGTGCCAGCAGCCAAGAGGGACTAGCGGGAGTGGGCTCCTACAATGAGCAGTTCTTC	CASSQEGLAGVGSYNEQFF
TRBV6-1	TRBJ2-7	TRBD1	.	TGTGCCAGCGGCCTGGACAGGGGGTACTTCGAGCAGTACTTC	CASGLDRGYFEQYF
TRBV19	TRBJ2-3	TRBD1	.	TGTGCCAGTAGTAAAGGGACAGCGTTTAATACGCAGTATTTT	CASSKGTAFNTQYF
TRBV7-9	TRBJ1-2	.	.	TGTGCCAGCAGCCCAGAGGACTATGGCTACACCTTC	CASSPEDYGYTF
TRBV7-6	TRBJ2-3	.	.	TGTGCCAGCAGCTCCTATACAGATACGCAGTATTTT	CASSSYTDTQYF
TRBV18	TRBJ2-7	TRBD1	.	TGTGCCAGCTCACCACCCCGCAGGGGGAACGAGCAGTACTTC	CASSPPRRGNEQYF
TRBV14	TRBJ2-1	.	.	TGTGCCAGCAGCCAAGGTTCCCCCCGGGTGGTGTCCTTCTCCTACAATGAGCAGTTCTTC	CASSQGSPRVVSFSYNEQFF
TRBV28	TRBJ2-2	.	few	TGTGCCAGCAGTTTAGCGGGCGCGGGCACCGGGGAGCTGTTTTTT	CASSLAGAGTGELFF
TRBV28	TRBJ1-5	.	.	TGTGCCAGCAGTCGGCAGCCCCAGCATTTT	CASSRQPQHF
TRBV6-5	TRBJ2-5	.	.	TGTGCCAGCAGTTACAGGCAGGGGACCCAGTACTTC	CASSYRQGTQYF
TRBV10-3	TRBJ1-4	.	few	TGTGCCAGCAGTCACAAAGGGGGTGGAGAAAAACTGTTTTTT	CASSHKGGGEKLFF
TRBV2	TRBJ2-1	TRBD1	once	TGTGCCAGCAGTGCGGCATACCAGGGGGATGAGCAGTTCTTC	CASSAAYQGDEQFF
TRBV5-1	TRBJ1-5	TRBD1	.	TGCGCCAGCAGCTTCGGGACAGGTCAGCCCCAGCATTTT	CASSFGTGQPQHF
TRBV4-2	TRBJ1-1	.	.	TGTGCCAGCAGCCAAGCCGGGGACACTGAAGCTTTCTTT	CASSQAGDTEAFF
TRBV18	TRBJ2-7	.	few	TGTGCCAGCTCACCAGGACTAAGCTACGAGCAGTACTTC	CASSPGLSYEQYF
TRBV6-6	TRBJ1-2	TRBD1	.	TGTGCCAGCAGTCCTCCAGGACAGGTGACTAACTATGGCTACACCTTC	CASSPPGQVTNYGYTF
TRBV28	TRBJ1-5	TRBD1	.	TGTGCCACCACGACAGAGGGACAGGGGAGGTGGCAGCCCCAGCATTTT	CATTTEGQGRWQPQHF
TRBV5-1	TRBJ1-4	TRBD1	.	TGCGCCAGCAGCCAACCGAGGGACAGGGGACGGGAAAAACTGTTTTTT	CASSQPRDRGREKLFF
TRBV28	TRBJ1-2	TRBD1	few	TGTGCCAGCCAGACAGGGGATCGCGGCTACACCTTC	CASQTGDRGYTF
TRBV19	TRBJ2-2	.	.	TGTGCCAGTAGTATAGGCGGAAACACCGGGGAGCTGTTTTTT	CASSIGGNTGELFF
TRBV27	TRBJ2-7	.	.	TGTGCCAGCAGTTTACGTGGACAGAACTACGAGCAGTACTTC	CASSLRGQNYEQYF
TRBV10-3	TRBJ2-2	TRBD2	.	TGTGCCATCCGACTAGCGGGAGCAACCGGGGAGCTGTTTTTT	CAIRLAGATGELFF
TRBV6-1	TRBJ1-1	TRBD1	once	TGTGCCACGAGACCTGGACAGGGGAACACTGAAGCTTTCTTT	CATRPGQGNTEAFF
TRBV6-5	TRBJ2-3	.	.	TGTGCCAGCAGTTACTGGGCAGGCACCACAGATACGCAGTATTTT	CASSYWAGTTDTQYF
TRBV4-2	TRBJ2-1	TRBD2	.	TGTGCCAGCAGCCAAGAGGCTAGCGGCTCCTACAATGAGCAGTTCTTC	CASSQEASGSYNEQFF
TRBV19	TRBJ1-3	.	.	TGTGCCAGTAGTATAGAAGTGAGCAGGGCATCTGGAAACACCATATATTTT	CASSIEVSRASGNTIYF
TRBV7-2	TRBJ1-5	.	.	TGTGCCAGCTCTCAGGGGCGGAATCAGCCCCAGCATTTT	CASSQGRNQPQHF
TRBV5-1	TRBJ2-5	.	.	TGCGCCAGCAGCTCCTCTCCGTCGGGAGAAGAGACCCAGTACTTC	CASSSSPSGEETQYF
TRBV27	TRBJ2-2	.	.	TGTGCCAGCCGTAGGGACGGGGGATACACCGGGGAGCTGTTTTTT	CASRRDGGYTGELFF
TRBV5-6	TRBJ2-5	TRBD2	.	TGTGCCAGCCGCGGGAGCGGGGCTACGTACCAAGAGACCCAGTACTTC	CASRGSGATYQETQYF
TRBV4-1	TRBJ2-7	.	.	TGCGCCAGCAGCCAAAATAGCGGCTACGAGCAGTACTTC	CASSQNSGYEQYF
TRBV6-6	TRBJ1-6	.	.	TGTGCCAGCAGCGGACAATCCGATAATTCACCCCTCCACTTT	CASSGQSDNSPLHF
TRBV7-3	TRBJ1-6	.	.	TGTGCCAGCAGCATCGGCATGGGCAATTCACCCCTCCACTTT	CASSIGMGNSPLHF
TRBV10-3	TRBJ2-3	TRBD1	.	TGTGCCATCAGTGAGACACCGCCCGGACAGGGGGCCGGAGATACGCAGTATTTT	CAISETPPGQGAGDTQYF
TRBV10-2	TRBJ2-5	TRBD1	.	TGCGCCAGCACCTCCCCCGGGACAGGGAAAGAGACCCAGTACTTC	CASTSPGTGKETQYF
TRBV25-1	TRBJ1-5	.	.	TGTGCCAGCAGTGCCCCGGGGAATCAGCCCCAGCATTTT	CASSAPGNQPQHF
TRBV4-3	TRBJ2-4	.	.	TGCGCCAGCAGCCAAGGGAACAGGGCCCCACCCAGTTATGCCAAAAACATTCAGTACTTC	CASSQGNRAPPSYAKNIQYF
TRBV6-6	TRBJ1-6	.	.	TGTGCCAGCAGATCGGACAGAATAGCTTCACCCCTCCACTTT	CASRSDRIASPLHF
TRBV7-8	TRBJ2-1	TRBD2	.	TGTGCCAGCAGCTTAGGCGTTGCTAGCGGGGGTCCTCCAGCTAATGAGCAGTTCTTC	CASSLGVASGGPPANEQFF
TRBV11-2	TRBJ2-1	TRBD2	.	TGTGCCAGCAGCTTAACGACTAGCGGGGGCTCCTCCTACAATGAGCAGTTCTTC	CASSLTTSGGSSYNEQFF
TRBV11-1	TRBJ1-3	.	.	TGTGCCAGCAGCTTACCGGGACACATCTCTGGAAACACCATATATTTT	CASSLPGHISGNTIYF
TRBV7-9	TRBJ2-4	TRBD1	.	TGTGCCAGCAGCTCTGGGACAGGGAGGGACATTCAGTACTTC	CASSSGTGRDIQYF
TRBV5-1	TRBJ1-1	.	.	TGCGCCAGCAGCTTGGCGGCAGGCAGGTACACTGAAGCTTTCTTT	CASSLAAGRYTEAFF
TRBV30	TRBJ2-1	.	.	TGTGCCTGGAGGCCCCCGGGGTATCAATCGGTTGAGCAGTTCTTC	CAWRPPGYQSVEQFF
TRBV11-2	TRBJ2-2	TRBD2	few	TGTGCCAGCACCACAAACCCGGGACTAGCCCCCGGGGAGCTGTTTTTT	CASTTNPGLAPGELFF
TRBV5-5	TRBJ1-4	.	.	TGTGCCAGCAGCCCGGCGGCAGCCGCTGCAACTAATGAAAAACTGTTTTTT	CASSPAAAAATNEKLFF
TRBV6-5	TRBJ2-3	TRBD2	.	TGTGCCAGCAGTTACTTACTAGCGGGGCGGACAGATACGCAGTATTTT	CASSYLLAGRTDTQYF
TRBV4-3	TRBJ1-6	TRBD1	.	TGCGCCAGCAGCTACCGGGACAGCAATAATTCACCCCTCCACTTT	CASSYRDSNNSPLHF
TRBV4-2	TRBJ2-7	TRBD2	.	TGTGCCAGCAGCCGTCGTACCGGGACTAGCTCCTACGAGCAGTACTTC	CASSRRTGTSSYEQYF
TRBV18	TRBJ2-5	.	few	TGTGCCAGCTCACCACCGAGCGGGGAGACCCAGTACTTC	CASSPPSGETQYF
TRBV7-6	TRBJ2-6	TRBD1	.	TGTGCCAGCAGCTTCGGCAGGGGGTCACTCTCTGGGGCCAACGTCCTGACTTTC	CASSFGRGSLSGANVLTF